The clone carrying this TCR beta chain has more than one count but fewer than ten. The target antigen is unknown. The data derive from a study of T cell repertoires in cytomegalovirus infection. TCRdb reanalysed the reads using MiXCR and keeps one entry per CDR3 protein. The sample includes roughly 500,000 distinct CDR3 sequences, about 39% of them seen just once. The V and J ends lost 8 bases and 5 bases respectively, with 22 bases between them. Germline CDR1 and CDR2: SEHNR and FQNEAQ (reference sequence). The length of the CDR3 is 15 residues. Study-level points and caveats: What dominated the ex vivo response were HLA-C-restricted CMV-specific TCR beta clonotypes. Cumulative frequency of public TCR beta families picked out carriers of CMV plus the relevant HLA.

This clonotype originated in a human donor in good health (CMV status not recorded). Some clones in this sample may be carry-over from other donors' samples. The sample consisted of cultured PBMCs, taken from culture after CMV antigen stimulation. The chain links TRBV7-9 to TRBJ2-7; D is unclear. The CDR3 region has the DNA TGTGCCAGCGGACCCCGAGGCAGGTTGGGCAACGAGCAGTACTTC. Translated, it gives CASGPRGRLGNEQYF.